These T cell receptor beta chains were read from a single sample in a study of T cells after yellow fever vaccination. TCRdb used MiXCR to reprocess the 5' RACE reads, holding one entry per CDR3 protein. The sample shows fewer than 450,000 distinct CDR3 sequences, 11% of them seen only once. The sequencing here drew on PBMCs, taken on the day of the first yellow fever vaccination. These receptors were taken from a man aged 18 to 30 who received the YFV17D yellow fever vaccine. Each CDR3 is given with its conserved first and last residue. A D gene is named only where the DNA matches it firmly. Some rows have no size entry. The others give once, few or many, or a class for an expanded clone.

v_gene: TRBV12-3/TRBV12-4; j_gene: TRBJ1-2; abundance: few; d_gene: .; CDR3nt: TGTGCCAGCAGTTTACGACGTTTCGGGGGTGATGGCTACACCTTC; CDR3aa: CASSLRRFGGDGYTF
v_gene: TRBV5-1; j_gene: TRBJ1-4; abundance: .; d_gene: .; CDR3nt: TGCGCCAGCAGCTTGGCTCTGACAAACGATGAAAAACTGTTTTTT; CDR3aa: CASSLALTNDEKLFF
v_gene: TRBV20-1; j_gene: TRBJ2-5; abundance: few; d_gene: .; CDR3nt: TGCAGTGCCCACCCGACCTTAAAAGAGACCCAGTACTTC; CDR3aa: CSAHPTLKETQYF
v_gene: TRBV6-2/TRBV6-3; j_gene: TRBJ2-3; abundance: .; d_gene: .; CDR3nt: TGTGCCGGACCAAGCGATACGCAGTATTTT; CDR3aa: CAGPSDTQYF
v_gene: TRBV4-3; j_gene: TRBJ2-7; abundance: few; d_gene: .; CDR3nt: TGCGCCAGCAGCCAGCCAGGGGCCTACGAGCAGTACTTC; CDR3aa: CASSQPGAYEQYF
v_gene: TRBV28; j_gene: TRBJ2-3; abundance: few; d_gene: TRBD2; CDR3nt: TGTGCCAGCAGCTCTACGGGACTAGCGGGCCGCACAGATACGCAGTATTTT; CDR3aa: CASSSTGLAGRTDTQYF
v_gene: TRBV9; j_gene: TRBJ2-2; abundance: few; d_gene: TRBD2; CDR3nt: TGTGCCAGCAGCGTAGCTTTGGGGCGGGGGGGCCTCACCGGGGAGCTGTTTTTT; CDR3aa: CASSVALGRGGLTGELFF
v_gene: TRBV12-3/TRBV12-4; j_gene: TRBJ2-7; abundance: .; d_gene: TRBD1; CDR3nt: TGTGCCAGCAATAAGGACAGGTACTATCCCTACGAGCAGTACTTC; CDR3aa: CASNKDRYYPYEQYF
v_gene: TRBV5-1; j_gene: TRBJ2-6; abundance: many; d_gene: .; CDR3nt: TGCGCCAGCAGCTTGGGAGCGTCTGGGGCCAACGTCCTGACTTTC; CDR3aa: CASSLGASGANVLTF
v_gene: TRBV5-1; j_gene: TRBJ2-2; abundance: many; d_gene: .; CDR3nt: TGCGCCAGCAGCTTGGCCGGCTGGGGCGGCACCGGGGAGCTGTTTTTT; CDR3aa: CASSLAGWGGTGELFF
v_gene: TRBV12-3/TRBV12-4; j_gene: TRBJ1-2; abundance: few; d_gene: .; CDR3nt: TGTGCCAGCAGTTTAGCCGACTCTGGCTACACCTTC; CDR3aa: CASSLADSGYTF
v_gene: TRBV4-2; j_gene: TRBJ1-5; abundance: few; d_gene: .; CDR3nt: TGTGCCAGCAGCCAAGACGGCGTAGGAGATCAGCCCCAGCATTTT; CDR3aa: CASSQDGVGDQPQHF
v_gene: TRBV6-2/TRBV6-3; j_gene: TRBJ1-4; abundance: .; d_gene: TRBD1; CDR3nt: TGTGCCAGCAGTTACTCGTCGCGGGACAGGGGTGAAAAACTGTTTTTT; CDR3aa: CASSYSSRDRGEKLFF
v_gene: TRBV4-2; j_gene: TRBJ1-2; abundance: few; d_gene: .; CDR3nt: TGTGCCAGCAGCCAGGGCTTCAGGGGTGGCTACACCTTC; CDR3aa: CASSQGFRGGYTF
v_gene: TRBV20-1; j_gene: TRBJ2-5; abundance: few; d_gene: TRBD2; CDR3nt: TGCAGTGCTGGGACTAGTTGGGAGACCCAGTACTTC; CDR3aa: CSAGTSWETQYF
v_gene: TRBV12-3/TRBV12-4; j_gene: TRBJ1-5; abundance: few; d_gene: TRBD1; CDR3nt: TGTGCCAGCACCCTCGGACAGGCGCGTAGGGGCAATCAGCCCCAGCATTTT; CDR3aa: CASTLGQARRGNQPQHF
v_gene: TRBV12-3/TRBV12-4; j_gene: TRBJ2-1; abundance: few; d_gene: .; CDR3nt: TGTGCCAGCAGTTTTCGGGGCTACGTCCTCAAGTACAATGAGCAGTTCTTC; CDR3aa: CASSFRGYVLKYNEQFF
v_gene: TRBV12-3/TRBV12-4; j_gene: TRBJ2-2; abundance: few; d_gene: .; CDR3nt: TGTGCCAGCAGTTTTACAGGGATCCCCACCGGGGAGCTGTTTTTT; CDR3aa: CASSFTGIPTGELFF
v_gene: TRBV28; j_gene: TRBJ1-1; abundance: many; d_gene: .; CDR3nt: TGTGCCAGCAGTTTAAGGGGTGAAGCTTTCTTT; CDR3aa: CASSLRGEAFF
v_gene: TRBV5-5; j_gene: TRBJ2-2; abundance: few; d_gene: .; CDR3nt: TGTGCCAGCAGCTTGGCCGGTCCTTTGGGGGAGCTGTTTTTT; CDR3aa: CASSLAGPLGELFF
v_gene: TRBV7-2; j_gene: TRBJ1-6; abundance: few; d_gene: TRBD1; CDR3nt: TGTGCCAGCAGCTCGGGGACAGGAGTCTATAATTCACCCCTCCACTTT; CDR3aa: CASSSGTGVYNSPLHF
v_gene: TRBV11-2; j_gene: TRBJ2-1; abundance: many; d_gene: .; CDR3nt: TGTGCCAGCAGCTTAGACTTTGAGCAGTTCTTC; CDR3aa: CASSLDFEQFF
v_gene: TRBV20-1; j_gene: TRBJ2-7; abundance: .; d_gene: .; CDR3nt: TGCAGTGCTAGAGTCGAGGGTTACGCCTACGAGCAGTACTTC; CDR3aa: CSARVEGYAYEQYF
v_gene: TRBV4-2; j_gene: TRBJ2-7; abundance: few; d_gene: .; CDR3nt: TGTGCCAGCAGCCAAGATCTGGAGGGTGGTGTCGACGAGCAGTACTTC; CDR3aa: CASSQDLEGGVDEQYF
v_gene: TRBV7-3; j_gene: TRBJ2-1; abundance: .; d_gene: .; CDR3nt: TGTGCCAGCAGCTTATCACGACTAGACAATGAGCAGTTCTTC; CDR3aa: CASSLSRLDNEQFF
v_gene: TRBV7-2; j_gene: TRBJ2-1; abundance: .; d_gene: .; CDR3nt: TGTGCCAGCAGCTTAGGTACCGATGAGCAGTTCTTC; CDR3aa: CASSLGTDEQFF
v_gene: TRBV14; j_gene: TRBJ2-1; abundance: many; d_gene: TRBD2; CDR3nt: TGTGCCAGCAGTTACATCACGGGGGGGCGATACAACAATGAGCAGTTCTTC; CDR3aa: CASSYITGGRYNNEQFF
v_gene: TRBV29-1; j_gene: TRBJ2-5; abundance: many; d_gene: .; CDR3nt: TGCAGCGTTGGGGCCTACCAAGAGACCCAGTACTTC; CDR3aa: CSVGAYQETQYF
v_gene: TRBV11-1; j_gene: TRBJ2-1; abundance: few; d_gene: TRBD1; CDR3nt: TGTGCCAGCAGCTTTCAACAGGGGGACGGCAGGGAATACAATGAGCAGTTCTTC; CDR3aa: CASSFQQGDGREYNEQFF
v_gene: TRBV3-1; j_gene: TRBJ2-3; abundance: .; d_gene: .; CDR3nt: TGTGCCAGCAGCCACGCTACAGGGTCAGATACGCAGTATTTT; CDR3aa: CASSHATGSDTQYF
v_gene: TRBV28; j_gene: TRBJ1-2; abundance: .; d_gene: .; CDR3nt: TGTGCCAGCAGTTTGGGACGCGATGGCTACACCTTC; CDR3aa: CASSLGRDGYTF
v_gene: TRBV5-1; j_gene: TRBJ2-5; abundance: .; d_gene: .; CDR3nt: TGCGCCAGCAGCTTCGGGACCGCCATAGAGACCCAGTACTTC; CDR3aa: CASSFGTAIETQYF
v_gene: TRBV20-1; j_gene: TRBJ2-2; abundance: .; d_gene: .; CDR3nt: TGCAGTGCCGCGGGGTATAGCACCGGGGAGCTGTTTTTT; CDR3aa: CSAAGYSTGELFF
v_gene: TRBV6-5; j_gene: TRBJ1-1; abundance: .; d_gene: .; CDR3nt: TGTGCCAGCAGTTACACCGGGACACCTACGGGGGCTTTCTTT; CDR3aa: CASSYTGTPTGAFF
v_gene: TRBV12-3/TRBV12-4; j_gene: TRBJ2-5; abundance: .; d_gene: .; CDR3nt: TGTGCCAGCAGAAGCAGTGGAGAGACCCAGTACTTC; CDR3aa: CASRSSGETQYF
v_gene: TRBV27; j_gene: TRBJ2-1; abundance: many; d_gene: .; CDR3nt: TGTGCCAGCAGTTACGGCAATGAGCAGTTCTTC; CDR3aa: CASSYGNEQFF
v_gene: TRBV7-9; j_gene: TRBJ2-1; abundance: .; d_gene: .; CDR3nt: TGTGCCAGCATCGCCAGGAGCGGAACTTCCTACAATGAGCAGTTCTTC; CDR3aa: CASIARSGTSYNEQFF
v_gene: TRBV10-3; j_gene: TRBJ2-3; abundance: few; d_gene: TRBD1; CDR3nt: TGTGCCATCAGCAAAACAGGGGGCGCGGAAGATACGCAGTATTTT; CDR3aa: CAISKTGGAEDTQYF
v_gene: TRBV5-1; j_gene: TRBJ1-1; abundance: few; d_gene: .; CDR3nt: TGCGCCAGCAGCTCGGAAGGACGCCGCGCCACTGAAGCTTTCTTT; CDR3aa: CASSSEGRRATEAFF
v_gene: TRBV5-1; j_gene: TRBJ2-3; abundance: .; d_gene: .; CDR3nt: TGCGCCAGCAGCTCTACAGGGAGCCCAGATACGCAGTATTTT; CDR3aa: CASSSTGSPDTQYF
v_gene: TRBV5-1; j_gene: TRBJ2-7; abundance: many; d_gene: .; CDR3nt: TGCGCCAGCAGCTTGAGCCACGAGCAGTACTTC; CDR3aa: CASSLSHEQYF
v_gene: TRBV7-2; j_gene: TRBJ1-3; abundance: .; d_gene: TRBD1; CDR3nt: TGTGCCAGCAGCCCCCGACAGGGTGGCTCTGGAAACACCATATATTTT; CDR3aa: CASSPRQGGSGNTIYF
v_gene: TRBV18; j_gene: TRBJ1-2; abundance: few; d_gene: .; CDR3nt: TGTGCCAGCTCACCATCCCGGGATCGCAAAGCTAACTATGGCTACACCTTC; CDR3aa: CASSPSRDRKANYGYTF
v_gene: TRBV6-6; j_gene: TRBJ2-1; abundance: many; d_gene: .; CDR3nt: TGTGCCAGCAGTTACTCGAAGGAGCAGTTCTTC; CDR3aa: CASSYSKEQFF
v_gene: TRBV12-3/TRBV12-4; j_gene: TRBJ1-6; abundance: many; d_gene: .; CDR3nt: TGTGCCGGTGCCAGAGGGAATAATTCACCCCTCCACTTT; CDR3aa: CAGARGNNSPLHF
v_gene: TRBV7-6; j_gene: TRBJ2-1; abundance: many; d_gene: .; CDR3nt: TGTGCCAGCAGCTTAGACACTATTTCCTACAATGAGCAGTTCTTC; CDR3aa: CASSLDTISYNEQFF
v_gene: TRBV7-2; j_gene: TRBJ2-1; abundance: .; d_gene: TRBD2; CDR3nt: TGTGCCAGCAGCTTTAGCGGGGGGCGGTACAATGAGCAGTTCTTC; CDR3aa: CASSFSGGRYNEQFF
v_gene: TRBV14; j_gene: TRBJ1-1; abundance: few; d_gene: .; CDR3nt: TGTGCCAGCAGCCAAGGGTGGACTGAAGCTTTCTTT; CDR3aa: CASSQGWTEAFF
v_gene: TRBV6-1; j_gene: TRBJ2-7; abundance: .; d_gene: .; CDR3nt: TGTGCCAGCAGTGGATGGGCTACCTCCTACGAGCAGTACTTC; CDR3aa: CASSGWATSYEQYF
v_gene: TRBV20-1; j_gene: TRBJ2-7; abundance: .; d_gene: TRBD1; CDR3nt: TGCAGTGCCCTCCCCCGGACAGGGGGCCTATACGAGCAGTACTTC; CDR3aa: CSALPRTGGLYEQYF
v_gene: TRBV2; j_gene: TRBJ2-5; abundance: .; d_gene: .; CDR3nt: TGTGCCAGCAGTGAAGAGAGGTGGGAGACCCAGTACTTC; CDR3aa: CASSEERWETQYF
v_gene: TRBV5-1; j_gene: TRBJ2-3; abundance: .; d_gene: .; CDR3nt: TGCGCCAGCAGCTGGGGGACAGCGGGGGACACAGATACGCAGTATTTT; CDR3aa: CASSWGTAGDTDTQYF
v_gene: TRBV28; j_gene: TRBJ2-3; abundance: few; d_gene: .; CDR3nt: TGTGCCAGCAGTTTACAATCGGGTACGCAGTATTTT; CDR3aa: CASSLQSGTQYF
v_gene: TRBV19; j_gene: TRBJ2-1; abundance: .; d_gene: TRBD2; CDR3nt: TGTGCCAGTAGTGCGGGGGGGTGGAATGAGCAGTTCTTC; CDR3aa: CASSAGGWNEQFF
v_gene: TRBV12-3/TRBV12-4; j_gene: TRBJ1-2; abundance: few; d_gene: TRBD1; CDR3nt: TGTGCCAGCAGGCTCATGGGACAGCCTAACTATGGCTACACCTTC; CDR3aa: CASRLMGQPNYGYTF